These T cell receptor beta chains were read from a single sample in a study of shared clonotypes between healthy human individuals. Produced via immunoSEQ multiplex PCR; TCRdb's table is partial and in-frame only. The data contain about 2 million clones, over 85% of them singletons. Material for sequencing was naive CD4+ T cells sorted from blood. These receptors all come from a man aged 18-30 years in good health. CDR3s include the opening cysteine and the closing phenylalanine or tryptophan. A D gene is named only where the DNA matches it firmly. Size is stated for part of the rows, as once, few or many counts, or as a class when the clone is expanded.

abundance,j_gene,d_gene,v_gene,CDR3nt,CDR3aa
-,TRBJ1-4,-,TRBV2,TGTGCCAGCAGTGAGAGGGTCCCAGAAAAACTGTTTTTT,CASSERVPEKLFF
-,TRBJ1-6,-,TRBV5-4,TGTGCCAGCAGCTCCGCCGGCAGGGGTATTTCACCCCTCCACTTT,CASSSAGRGISPLHF
-,TRBJ2-3,TRBD2,TRBV11-2,TGTGCCAGCAGCTTAGATGTGGGACTAGCGGGGGCAGATACGCAGTATTTT,CASSLDVGLAGADTQYF
once,TRBJ1-1,-,TRBV30,TGTGCCTGGGATCCTTGGAACACTGAAGCTTTCTTT,CAWDPWNTEAFF
-,TRBJ1-5,-,TRBV18,TGTGCCAGCTCACCAACGGCACTGTCGAATCAGCCCCAGCATTTT,CASSPTALSNQPQHF
-,TRBJ2-1,-,TRBV5-1,TGCGCCAGCAGCTTGGAGACACCAATCAATGAGCAGTTCTTC,CASSLETPINEQFF
-,TRBJ2-3,-,TRBV11-2,TGTGCCAGCAGCTCCTCCCCGGGGAACACAGATACGCAGTATTTT,CASSSSPGNTDTQYF
few,TRBJ2-7,TRBD2,TRBV25-1,TGTGCCAGCAGTGGGGGAAAGGGCGGGAGCTCCTACGAGCAGTACTTC,CASSGGKGGSSYEQYF
-,TRBJ1-4,-,TRBV10-3,TGTGCCATCAGTGAGGGTGGAGGTAATGAAAAACTGTTTTTT,CAISEGGGNEKLFF
few,TRBJ2-1,-,TRBV5-7,TGTGCCAGCAGTTGGTGGGTAGAAAGGAATGAGCAGTTCTTC,CASSWWVERNEQFF
-,TRBJ1-5,-,TRBV30,TGTGCCTGGAACGGGGAGAGCAATCAGCCCCAGCATTTT,CAWNGESNQPQHF
few,TRBJ2-1,TRBD2,TRBV7-9,TGTGCCAGCAGCGTCGGCGGGAGTGCGTACAATGAGCAGTTCTTC,CASSVGGSAYNEQFF
-,TRBJ2-7,TRBD2,TRBV6-5,TGTGCCAGCAGCACTCTAGCGGGAGGGTCCTACGAGCAGTACTTC,CASSTLAGGSYEQYF